This TCR beta chain originates from a study of CD8 T cells in ankylosing spondylitis. This clonotype was found many times. The CDR3 runs to 15 residues. CDR1 and CDR2 from the germline V gene are MNHEY and SVGAGI. Trimming removed 2 bases from V and 7 bases from J, with 12 bases in between. Quantitative 5'-RACE with molecular barcodes produced the TCR beta libraries. TCRdb reprocessed the 5' RACE reads via MiXCR and lists one record per CDR3 protein. The sample contains 240,000 or so distinct CDR3 sequences, approximately 9% of which appear only once. Sample: blood, either unsorted or a sorted T cell fraction (not recorded which). This TCR came from a male donor with ankylosing spondylitis or in good health (not recorded which). V and J are TRBV6-5 and TRBJ1-6, with D unresolved. The CDR3 DNA reads TGTGCCAGCAGTTACAGGCAGTTACTCAATTCACCCCTCCACTTT. Translation gives CASSYRQLLNSPLHF.